The subject of this entry is one T cell receptor beta chain. Its antigen is not identified. PBMCs were sourced from approximately 9 ml fresh peripheral blood. The CDR3 runs 15 residues. Looked up from germline, CDR1 is SGHRS and CDR2 is YFSETQ. V lost 0 bases, J lost 5 bases, and 11 bases lay in between. The record originates from a study of T cells in Graves' hyperthyroidism and ophthalmopathy. Study-level results: Ophthalmopathy was identified by the model a median approximately six months ahead of onset.

Amplified regions were TCR beta CDR3 sequences from RNA transcripts. Primed by the HTBI set, a first-round RT-PCR was run on the TCR CDR3. TCRdb reprocessed the multiplex PCR reads via MiXCR and lists one record per CDR3 protein. The sample consists of about half a million distinct CDR3 sequences, about 20% of them appearing once. The receptor comes from a man aged 35 to 55 with Graves' ophthalmopathy. Sequenced sample: blood. This chain uses TRBV5-1 with TRBJ2-2; the D is unclear. The CDR3 coding sequence is TGCGCCAGCAGCTTGGACGGGTCCGGGACCGGGGAGCTGTTTTTT. It translates to CASSLDGSGTGELFF.